These 14 T cell receptor beta chains originate from one sample sequenced in a study of T cell responses to AZD1222 COVID-19 vaccine. Measured with immunoSEQ multiplex PCR; TCRdb has only the in-frame clones, and not every one. The sample shows roughly 120,000 clones, about 88% of them seen only once. This sample comprised peripheral blood, obtained on day 0 of AZD1222 vaccination. Every receptor here comes from an adult in good health.

This clone occurred once. V and J are TRBV5-6 and TRBJ2-7; 10 bases map to TRBD1. The junction had 3 bases not matched to a gene; V was cut back by 4 bases and J by 5 bases. The length of the CDR3 is 13 residues. Germline lookup yields CDR1 SGHDT and CDR2 YYEEEE. This CDR3 is CASSRQGADEQYF. The CDR3 region has the DNA TGTGCCAGCAGCCGACAGGGGGCCGACGAGCAGTACTTC.

The J gene is TRBJ2-5, the V gene TRBV10-1, with D maybe TRBD2 (5 bases). The germline V gene encodes CDR1 WNHNN and CDR2 SYGVQD (reference sequence). The CDR3 loop spans 15 amino acids. Deletions cut 6 bases from V and 1 base from J, with 15 bases between. This chain's CDR3 is CASSSLSSSQETQYF. As DNA, the CDR3 is TGCGCCAGCAGCTCCCTCTCTAGCAGCCAAGAGACCCAGTACTTC.

This chain's CDR3 is CARLPVAGGSSTDTQYF. For the CDR3, the DNA is TGTGCCAGACTCCCTGTTGCGGGGGGGTCTAGCACAGATACGCAGTATTTT. The chain links TRBV2 to TRBJ2-3; 9 bases align to TRBD2. Germline V gene sequence: CDR1 SNHLY, CDR2 FYNNEI. The ends lost 9 bases at V and 0 bases at J; junction bases unmatched: 13. The length of the CDR3 is 17 residues.

The genes are TRBV10-3 and TRBJ2-7, with TRBD1 matching 7 bases. This CDR3 spans 15 amino acids. V lost 4 bases to trimming and J lost 4 bases; unmatched junction nucleotides: 10. Germline CDR1 and CDR2: ENHRY and SYGVKD. This chain's CDR3 is CAISASSGQNYEQYF. The CDR3 bases are TGTGCCATCAGTGCCTCCTCGGGACAGAATTACGAGCAGTACTTC.

The gene calls are TRBV9 and TRBJ2-7; TRBD2 aligns across 7 bases. Germline V lookup: CDR1 SGDLS, CDR2 YYNGEE. The V segment lost 4 bases and the J segment 3 bases; nucleotides outside the gene matches: 10. CDR3 length equals 15 residues. As DNA, the CDR3 is TGTGCCAGCAGCCTAAAGAGCGGGAACAACTACGAGCAGTACTTC. Amino acid sequence: CASSLKSGNNYEQYF. Full variable domain (outside the CDR3, taken from reference TRBV9 and TRBJ2-7): DSGVTQTPKHLITATGQRVTLRCSPRSGDLSVYWYQQSLDQGLQFLIQYYNGEERAKGNILERFSAQQFPDLHSELNLSSLELGDSALYFCASSLKSGNNYEQYFGPGTRLTVT.

The chain recombines TRBV5-4 with TRBJ2-2; D gene ambiguous. This CDR3 has 15 residues. V lost 3 bases and J lost 0, with 9 bases in between. Germline-derived CDR1 and CDR2 are SGHNT and YYREEE (reference sequence). The CDR3 sequence: CASSSPNSNTGELFF. The CDR3 DNA follows: TGTGCCAGCAGCTCCCCTAACTCGAACACCGGGGAGCTGTTTTTT.

The chain carries TRBV27 and TRBJ2-2; D may be TRBD1 or TRBD2 (6 bases each). Germline V gene lookup returns CDR1 MNHEY and CDR2 SMNVEV (reference sequence). There are 16 residues in the CDR3. The V and J ends lost 9 bases and 5 bases respectively, with 22 bases between them. The CDR3 coding sequence is TGTGCCAGTACACGCCTGAGGGGGGCGCTTACCGGGGAGCTGTTTTTT. Translating it yields CASTRLRGALTGELFF.

Concerning this clone itself: A junction end diverges from the germline sequence, so it may reflect a read error. Here the CDR3 reads CASSPNSNLKTEAFF. CDR3 sequence (DNA): TGTGCCAGCTCACCAAACTCGAACTTGAAAACTGAAGCTTTCTTT. The V call is TRBV18, the J call TRBJ1-1, with no clear D. Germline assignment: CDR1 KGHSH and CDR2 LQKENI. The CDR3 has 15 residues.

The V and J genes are TRBV27 and TRBJ1-6; 11 bases fit TRBD1. Germline CDR1 is MNHEY and CDR2 is SMNVEV (reference sequence). Germline trimming cut 7 bases from V and 8 bases from J; bases unmatched to any gene: 7. CDR3 length: 15 amino acids. The CDR3: CASTPGQGDYSPLHF. The CDR3, as DNA: TGTGCCAGCACCCCGGGACAGGGGGACTATTCACCCCTCCACTTT.

CDR3 in DNA: TGTGCCAGCAGCTTGGTCGGGGTTAACACTGAAGCTTTCTTT. Amino acids: CASSLVGVNTEAFF. The genes are TRBV5-6 and TRBJ1-1; unclear D gene. Germline lookup yields CDR1 SGHDT and CDR2 YYEEEE. The V end was cut by 0 bases, the J end by 2 bases, with 8 bases between. This CDR3 has 14 residues. Variable domain in full (rest from reference TRBV5-6 and TRBJ1-1): DAGVTQSPTHLIKTRGQQVTLRCSPKSGHDTVSWYQQALGQGPQFIFQYYEEEERQRGNFPDRFSGHQFPNYSSELNVNALLLGDSALYLCASSLVGVNTEAFFGQGTRLTVV.

This rearrangement joins TRBV5-4 to TRBJ2-7; tentatively, D is TRBD1 or TRBD2 (5 bases each). In germline, CDR1 is SGHNT, CDR2 YYREEE (reference sequence). Trimming left V 2 bases short and J 6 bases short, with 15 bases between. The CDR3 is made up of 14 amino acids. The CDR3 sequence is CASSFSGTAREQYF. CDR3 bases: TGTGCCAGCAGCTTCTCCGGGACCGCGCGCGAGCAGTACTTC.

The chain has TRBV5-4 and TRBJ2-7, with D perhaps matching TRBD2 (6 bases). V lost 4 bases, J lost 1 base, and 18 bases lay in between. The V gene's germline CDR1 is SGHNT and CDR2 YYREEE (reference sequence). The CDR3 spans 16 residues. The CDR3 nucleotides read TGTGCCAGCAGCCCGTGGGGGACTTCTCCTTCCTACGAGCAGTACTTC. Its protein product is CASSPWGTSPSYEQYF.

The chain links TRBV7-8 to TRBJ2-7; D is unresolved. The V gene's germline CDR1 is SGHVS and CDR2 FQNEAQ. This CDR3 region has 15 residues. V was cut by 5 bases and J by 4 bases, with 18 bases left in between. CDR3 DNA: TGTGCCAGCAGCCCCTCAAACGGACCACAGTACGAGCAGTACTTC. Protein product: CASSPSNGPQYEQYF.

The table lists this clone with a few counts. This chain links TRBV19 with TRBJ2-2; D gene ambiguous. Germline V gene data show CDR1 as LNHDA and CDR2 as SQIVND (reference sequence). Between the trimmed V and J ends, which lost 4 bases and 7 bases, there was a span of 10 bases. This CDR3 spans 13 amino acids. The CDR3 protein is CASSTPARGELFF. The CDR3 region has the DNA TGTGCCAGTAGTACCCCCGCTCGCGGGGAGCTGTTTTTT.